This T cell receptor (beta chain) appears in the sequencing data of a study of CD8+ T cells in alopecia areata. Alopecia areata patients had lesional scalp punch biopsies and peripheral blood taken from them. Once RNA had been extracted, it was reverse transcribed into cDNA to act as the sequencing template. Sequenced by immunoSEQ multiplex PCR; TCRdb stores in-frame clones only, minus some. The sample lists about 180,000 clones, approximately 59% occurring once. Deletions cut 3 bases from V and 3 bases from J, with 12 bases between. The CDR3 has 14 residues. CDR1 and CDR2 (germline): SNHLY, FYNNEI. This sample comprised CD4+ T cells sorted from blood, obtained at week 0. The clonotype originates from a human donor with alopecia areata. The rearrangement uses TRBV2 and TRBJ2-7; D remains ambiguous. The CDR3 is CASSDAKYDYEQYF. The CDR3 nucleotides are TGTGCCAGCAGTGATGCAAAATACGACTACGAGCAGTACTTC.